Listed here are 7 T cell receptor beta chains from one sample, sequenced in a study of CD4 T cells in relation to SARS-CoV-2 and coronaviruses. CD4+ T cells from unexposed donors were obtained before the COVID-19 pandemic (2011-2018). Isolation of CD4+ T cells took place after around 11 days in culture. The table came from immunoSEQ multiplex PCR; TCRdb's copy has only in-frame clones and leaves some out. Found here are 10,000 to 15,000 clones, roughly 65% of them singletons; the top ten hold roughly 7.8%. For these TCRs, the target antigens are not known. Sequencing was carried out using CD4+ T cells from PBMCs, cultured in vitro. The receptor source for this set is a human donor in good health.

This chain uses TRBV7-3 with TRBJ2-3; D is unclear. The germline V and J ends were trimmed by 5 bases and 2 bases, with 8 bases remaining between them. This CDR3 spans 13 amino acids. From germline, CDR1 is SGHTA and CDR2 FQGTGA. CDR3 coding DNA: TGTGCCAGCAGCCTTTTGTCCACAGATACGCAGTATTTT. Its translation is CASSLLSTDTQYF.

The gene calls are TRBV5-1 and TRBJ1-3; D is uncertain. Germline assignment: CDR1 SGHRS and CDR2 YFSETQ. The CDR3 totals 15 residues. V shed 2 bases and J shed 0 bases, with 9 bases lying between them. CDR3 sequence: CASSLGAGSGNTIYF. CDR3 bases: TGCGCCAGCAGCTTAGGTGCCGGCTCTGGAAACACCATATATTTT.

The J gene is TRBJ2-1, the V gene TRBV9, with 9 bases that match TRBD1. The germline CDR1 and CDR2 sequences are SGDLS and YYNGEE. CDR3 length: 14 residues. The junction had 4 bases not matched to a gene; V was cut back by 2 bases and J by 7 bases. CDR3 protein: CASSVGQGWNEQFF. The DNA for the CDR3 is TGTGCCAGCAGCGTCGGACAGGGGTGGAATGAGCAGTTCTTC.

CDR3 nucleotides: TGCGCCAGCAGTCCGGACAGAGGTACGCAGTATTTT. Residues: CASSPDRGTQYF. V and J are TRBV5-1 and TRBJ2-3, with D tentatively TRBD1 (6 bases). Germline V lookup: CDR1 SGHRS, CDR2 YFSETQ. The CDR3 is 12 amino acids. V shed 5 bases and J shed 8 bases, with 12 bases lying between them.

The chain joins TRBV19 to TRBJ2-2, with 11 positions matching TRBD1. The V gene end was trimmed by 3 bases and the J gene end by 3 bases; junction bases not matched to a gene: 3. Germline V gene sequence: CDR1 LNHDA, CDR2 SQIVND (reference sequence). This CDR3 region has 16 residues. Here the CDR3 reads CASSIGTGGYTGELFF. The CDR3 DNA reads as TGTGCCAGTAGTATTGGGACAGGGGGTTACACCGGGGAGCTGTTTTTT.

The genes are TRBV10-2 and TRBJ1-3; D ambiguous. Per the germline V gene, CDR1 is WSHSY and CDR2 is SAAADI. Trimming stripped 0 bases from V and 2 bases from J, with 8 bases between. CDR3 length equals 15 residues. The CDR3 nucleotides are TGCGCCAGCAGTGAGTCTGCCACCCCTGGAAACACCATATATTTT. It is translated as CASSESATPGNTIYF.

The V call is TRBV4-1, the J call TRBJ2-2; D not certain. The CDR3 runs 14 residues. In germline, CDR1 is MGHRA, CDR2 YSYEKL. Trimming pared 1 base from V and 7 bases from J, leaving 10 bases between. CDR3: CASSQAGYNGELFF. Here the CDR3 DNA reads TGCGCCAGCAGCCAAGCAGGTTATAACGGGGAGCTGTTTTTT.